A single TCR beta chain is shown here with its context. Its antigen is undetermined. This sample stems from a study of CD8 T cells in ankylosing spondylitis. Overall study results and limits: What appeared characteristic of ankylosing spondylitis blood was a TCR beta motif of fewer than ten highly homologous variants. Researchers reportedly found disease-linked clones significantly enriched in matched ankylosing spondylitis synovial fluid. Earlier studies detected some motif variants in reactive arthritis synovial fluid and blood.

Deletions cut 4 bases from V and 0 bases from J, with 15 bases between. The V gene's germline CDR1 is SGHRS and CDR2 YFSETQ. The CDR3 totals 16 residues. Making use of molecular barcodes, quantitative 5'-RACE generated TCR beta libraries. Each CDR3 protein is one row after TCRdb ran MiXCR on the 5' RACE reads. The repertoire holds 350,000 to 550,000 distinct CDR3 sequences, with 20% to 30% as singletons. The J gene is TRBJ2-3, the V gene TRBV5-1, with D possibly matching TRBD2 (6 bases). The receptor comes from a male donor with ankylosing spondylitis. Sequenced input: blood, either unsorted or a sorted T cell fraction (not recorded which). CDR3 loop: CASSPGLTSSTDTQYF. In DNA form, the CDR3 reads TGCGCCAGCAGCCCGGGACTGACTTCTAGCACAGATACGCAGTATTTT. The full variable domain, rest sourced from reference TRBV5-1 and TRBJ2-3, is KAGVTQTPRYLIKTRGQQVTLSCSPISGHRSVSWYQQTPGQGLQFLFEYFSETQRNKGNFPGRFSGRQFSNSRSEMNVSTLELGDSALYLCASSPGLTSSTDTQYFGPGTRLTVL.